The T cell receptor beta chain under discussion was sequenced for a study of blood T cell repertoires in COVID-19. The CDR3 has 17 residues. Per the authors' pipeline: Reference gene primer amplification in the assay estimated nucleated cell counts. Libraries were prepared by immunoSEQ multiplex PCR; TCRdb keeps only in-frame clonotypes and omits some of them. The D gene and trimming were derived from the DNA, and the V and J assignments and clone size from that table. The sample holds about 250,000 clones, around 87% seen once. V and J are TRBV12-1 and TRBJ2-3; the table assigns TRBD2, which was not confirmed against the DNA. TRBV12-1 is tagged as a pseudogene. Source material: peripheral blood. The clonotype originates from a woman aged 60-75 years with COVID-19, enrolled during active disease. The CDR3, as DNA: TGTGCCAGCAGCCGCAGGCCTAGCGGGGGGGCTTTGAATACGCAGTATTTT. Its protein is CASSRRPSGGALNTQYF.